This paragraph covers one TCR beta chain sequence. Some clones are missing from TCRdb's copy, which holds only in-frame ones; the method was immunoSEQ multiplex PCR. The table lists some 340,000 clones, approximately 81% of them singletons. The data stem from a study of blood T cell repertoires in COVID-19. V was pared by 7 bases and J by 2 bases, with 7 bases of the junction left unmatched. Germline CDR1 and CDR2: SGHRS and YFSETQ. The CDR3 length is 15 residues. This clonotype was sampled from a woman aged 18-29 years with acute or convalescent COVID-19. The rearrangement uses TRBV5-1 and TRBJ2-3, with 10 bases that match TRBD1. The sequencing input was peripheral blood. The CDR3 reads CASQGTGDSTDTQYF. The CDR3 DNA sequence: TGCGCCAGCCAAGGGACAGGGGACTCCACAGATACGCAGTATTTT.